The present entry profiles one T cell receptor beta chain with its context. The J segment lost 2 bases and the V segment lost 4 bases, leaving 6 bases of the junction unmatched. The V gene's germline CDR1 is SGHRS and CDR2 YFSETQ. This CDR3 spans 14 amino acids. One entry per CDR3 protein results from TCRdb running MiXCR on the RT-PCR reads. The sample gives almost 700,000 distinct CDR3 sequences, 13% to 15% of which show up once; 3% to 4.5% is in the top ten. Specimen: memory CD4+ T cells from blood. This sequence originates from a female donor in good health, serving as a healthy control. This chain links TRBV5-1 with TRBJ2-7, with 7 bases aligning to TRBD1. CDR3 coding DNA: TGCGCCAGCAGCCCGGGACAGCCGCCCTACGAGCAGTACTTC. Amino acid sequence: CASSPGQPPYEQYF.